Listed here are 21 T cell receptor beta chains from one sample, sequenced in a study of shared clonotypes between healthy human individuals. Sequencing used immunoSEQ multiplex PCR; TCRdb keeps in-frame clones, though not all of them. The sample has 550,000 to 700,000 clones; around 73% are singletons. Sequences were obtained from memory CD4+ T cells sorted from blood. Described subset: CD45RA-negative fraction. The receptors here all came from a woman in her 30s in good health.

Here the CDR3 reads CASSIGRESSYEQYF. CDR3 coding DNA: TGTGCCAGTAGTATCGGAAGGGAGAGCTCCTACGAGCAGTACTTC. V usage is TRBV19 and J usage is TRBJ2-7; perhaps TRBD2 as D (5 bases). The CDR3 is made up of 15 amino acids. The germline gives CDR1 LNHDA, CDR2 SQIVND (reference sequence). The ends were cut back, 3 bases at V and 0 bases at J, with 12 bases in the middle.

The chain carries TRBV7-8 and TRBJ1-5; D remains ambiguous. This CDR3 region has 16 residues. Germline V lookup: CDR1 SGHVS, CDR2 FQNEAQ. V was shortened by 9 bases and J by 5 bases, with 23 bases between the two germline ends. The CDR3 nucleotides are TGTGCCAGGGAGCGATCTTTGAGCCGATCGGATCAGCCCCAGCATTTT. Its translation is CARERSLSRSDQPQHF.

This rearrangement joins TRBV15 to TRBJ1-5; D is uncertain. This CDR3 region has 13 residues. Germline-derived CDR1 and CDR2 are LNHNV and YYDKDF (reference sequence). The V gene lost 8 bases and the J gene lost 1 base, with 9 bases spanning the gap. CDR3 sequence: CATGVGSNQPQHF. CDR3 sequence (DNA): TGTGCCACCGGGGTAGGCAGCAATCAGCCCCAGCATTTT.

This chain joins TRBV7-7 and TRBJ2-6; D may be TRBD1 (6 bases). V gave up 5 bases and J gave up 0 bases, with 17 bases separating them. Germline V gene lookup returns CDR1 SSHAT and CDR2 FNYEAQ (reference sequence). The CDR3 contains 18 residues. CDR3 loop: CASSTKKTGHSGANVLTF. DNA for the CDR3: TGTGCCAGCAGCACAAAAAAGACAGGCCACTCTGGGGCCAACGTCCTGACTTTC.

This sequence joins TRBV15 and TRBJ2-1; D gene uncertain. Looked up from germline, CDR1 is LNHNV and CDR2 is YYDKDF (reference sequence). Trimming took 0 bases from V and 6 from J, leaving 9 bases between them. The CDR3 is made up of 14 amino acids. This chain's CDR3 is CATSREIVLNEQFF. CDR3 nucleotides: TGTGCCACCAGCAGAGAAATAGTACTCAATGAGCAGTTCTTC.

Details on this clone: A read error is possible here, since a much larger clone lies one base away. The CDR3 sequence is CASSRQGYEQYF. The CDR3 region has the DNA TGTGCCAGCAGCCGACAGGGTTACGAGCAGTACTTC. The V call is TRBV7-2, the J call TRBJ2-7, with 7 bases aligning to TRBD1. The CDR3 sequence is 12 residues long. Germline trimming cut 5 bases from V and 4 bases from J; bases unmatched to any gene: 2. Per the germline V gene, CDR1 is SGHTA and CDR2 is FQGNSA.

The V call is TRBV27, the J call TRBJ2-2, with D unclear. V was pared by 5 bases and J by 6 bases, with 16 bases between. CDR1 MNHEY and CDR2 SMNVEV come from the germline V gene (reference sequence). This CDR3 has 15 amino acids. The CDR3 here is CASSPPDGWAGELFF. The CDR3 DNA reads as TGTGCCAGCAGTCCCCCGGATGGGTGGGCCGGGGAGCTGTTTTTT.

The V and J genes are TRBV6-5 and TRBJ2-7, with no clear D. This CDR3 is built from 15 residues. The V gene's germline CDR1 is MNHEY and CDR2 SVGAGI. V gave up 5 bases and J gave up 0 bases, with 14 bases separating them. Here the CDR3 DNA reads TGTGCCAGCAGTCGCAGTACTGTGAGCTCCTACGAGCAGTACTTC. It codes for CASSRSTVSSYEQYF.

The rearrangement joins TRBV25-1 to TRBJ2-1; D is perhaps TRBD2 (6 bases). V lost 4 bases, J lost 13 bases, and 14 bases lay in between. Germline CDR1 and CDR2: MGHDK and SYGVNS. This CDR3 is 12 amino acids long. The CDR3 sequence is CASSGSLALQFF. CDR3 nucleotide sequence: TGTGCCAGCAGTGGCTCACTAGCTCTTCAGTTCTTC.

The V call is TRBV4-2, the J call TRBJ2-1; TRBD2 aligns across 7 bases. Germline V lookup: CDR1 LGHNA, CDR2 YNFKEQ. The CDR3 has 16 residues. With V trimmed by 4 bases and J by 3 bases, 9 bases remained unmatched. The CDR3 here is CASSREDGGDYNEQFF. CDR3 bases: TGTGCCAGCAGCCGAGAAGATGGGGGGGACTACAATGAGCAGTTCTTC.

This clone has a handful of counts. The chain carries TRBV19 and TRBJ2-1; tentative D call: TRBD1 (6 bases). The V end was cut by 3 bases, the J end by 3 bases, with 9 bases between. Germline CDR1 and CDR2: LNHDA and SQIVND (reference sequence). This CDR3 has 14 residues. The CDR3 sequence: CASSIPGDYNEQFF. CDR3 nucleotides: TGTGCCAGTAGTATCCCAGGGGACTACAATGAGCAGTTCTTC.

V and J are TRBV7-9 and TRBJ1-3; D gene ambiguous. The CDR3 contains 13 residues. Trimming took 5 bases from V and 3 from J, leaving 8 bases between them. The germline CDR1 and CDR2 sequences are SEHNR and FQNEAQ (reference sequence). CDR3 protein: CASSLPNGNTIYF. CDR3 coding DNA: TGTGCCAGCAGCCTCCCGAATGGAAACACCATATATTTT.

The rearrangement joins TRBV28 to TRBJ2-7, with D possibly TRBD2 on 6 matching bases. This CDR3 is 15 amino acids long. Trimming left V 5 bases short and J 0 bases short, with 14 bases between. In germline, CDR1 is MDHEN, CDR2 SYDVKM. The CDR3 sequence is CASSTQASASYEQYF. DNA of the CDR3: TGTGCCAGCAGTACCCAGGCTAGCGCCTCCTACGAGCAGTACTTC.

The chain employs TRBV4-1 and TRBJ2-7, with 7 bases identical to TRBD1. Germline V gene sequence: CDR1 MGHRA, CDR2 YSYEKL. Trimming at V came to 0 bases and at J to 2 bases, leaving 7 bases not matched to a gene. The CDR3 contains 16 residues. CDR3 sequence: CASSQERRGQAYEQYF. The CDR3 region has the DNA TGCGCCAGCAGCCAAGAAAGAAGGGGGCAGGCCTACGAGCAGTACTTC.

This chain links TRBV4-1 with TRBJ2-1; 8 bases are a match to TRBD1. The CDR3 runs 17 residues. Unmatched junction bases numbered 16, after V lost 5 bases and J lost 7 bases. Germline V gene lookup returns CDR1 MGHRA and CDR2 YSYEKL. The CDR3 protein is CASSSPLVQGEKNEQFF. The CDR3 DNA is TGCGCCAGCAGCTCCCCCCTGGTACAGGGGGAGAAGAATGAGCAGTTCTTC.

This chain uses TRBV27 with TRBJ1-1; tentatively, D is TRBD1 (6 bases). The length of the CDR3 is 14 residues. Per the germline V gene, CDR1 is MNHEY and CDR2 is SMNVEV (reference sequence). V lost 2 bases and J lost 12, with 19 bases in between. The CDR3 DNA is TGTGCCAGCAGTTTAAGATTTAGAGGGGGGTCAACTTTCTTT. Its translation is CASSLRFRGGSTFF.

V gene TRBV19 combines with J gene TRBJ1-5; D remains unclear. Germline CDR1 and CDR2: LNHDA and SQIVND (reference sequence). The V end lost 3 bases, the J end lost 0 bases, and 9 bases lay between the germline ends. The CDR3 contains 15 residues. The CDR3 DNA is TGTGCCAGTAGTATTGCCACAGCTAGCAATCAGCCCCAGCATTTT. This sequence encodes CASSIATASNQPQHF. The variable domain in full, with the rest retrieved from reference TRBV19 and TRBJ1-5, is DGGITQSPKYLFRKEGQNVTLSCEQNLNHDAMYWYRQDPGQGLRLIYYSQIVNDFQKGDIAEGYSVSREKKESFPLTVTSAQKNPTAFYLCASSIATASNQPQHFGDGTRLSIL.

This chain joins TRBV5-1 and TRBJ2-7; a possible D gene is TRBD1 (5 bases). The CDR3 extends over 17 amino acids. V lost 4 bases to trimming and J lost 6 bases, with 26 bases between them. Per the germline V gene, CDR1 is SGHRS and CDR2 is YFSETQ. CDR3 nucleotide sequence: TGCGCCAGCAGCCCCGGCGTGGGTTCTCACTTTAGGGGCGAGCAGTACTTC. Encoded protein: CASSPGVGSHFRGEQYF.

The chain joins TRBV6-5 to TRBJ2-5; 7 nucleotides match TRBD2. CDR1 and CDR2 (germline): MNHEY, SVGAGI. This CDR3 is built from 14 residues. V lost 2 bases to trimming and J lost 5 bases; unmatched junction nucleotides: 5. The CDR3 coding sequence is TGTGCCAGCAGTTACGCGACTAGCCGGGAGACCCAGTACTTC. Protein product: CASSYATSRETQYF.

This clone was recorded a few times. J is TRBJ1-2 and V is TRBV7-9; 7 bases fit TRBD1. CDR3 length: 15 residues. The V and J ends lost 11 bases and 3 bases, in that order; junction bases with no gene match: 15. Per the germline V gene, CDR1 is SEHNR and CDR2 is FQNEAQ (reference sequence). CDR3 bases: TGTGCCGGAACCCCTGACAGGGTCCAGGACTATGGCTACACCTTC. Translation gives CAGTPDRVQDYGYTF.

This chain connects TRBV6-5 to TRBJ2-1; the D gene is possibly TRBD2 (6 bases). CDR1 MNHEY and CDR2 SVGAGI come from the germline V gene. Between the trimmed V and J ends, which lost 2 bases and 4 bases, there was a span of 15 bases. The CDR3 has 16 amino acids. Written as DNA, the CDR3 is TGTGCCAGCAGTTACAAACCCAGCGGGTCATACAATGAGCAGTTCTTC. The encoded protein is CASSYKPSGSYNEQFF.